Included here is one TCR beta chain sequence, with context. The CDR3 has 15 amino acids. The V gene's germline CDR1 is SGHVS and CDR2 FNYEAQ. The V end was cut by 0 bases, the J end by 6 bases, with 15 bases between. This record belongs to a study of blood T cell repertoires in COVID-19. TCRdb keeps only in-frame clones here, not all; method: immunoSEQ multiplex PCR. The table shows roughly 200,000 clones, with 80% to 85% occurring only once. This clonotype originated in a middle-aged man with active or convalescent COVID-19. This sequence joins TRBV7-6 and TRBJ2-7; possibly TRBD2 for D (7 bases). The sequencing sample was made of peripheral blood. CDR3 protein: CASSLAGGPRGEQYF. The CDR3 DNA is TGTGCCAGCAGCTTAGCGGGGGGGCCTCGGGGCGAGCAGTACTTC.